Below are 15 T cell receptor beta chains sequenced from a single sample in a study of shared clonotypes between healthy human individuals. Naive CD8 cells lacked CD45RO, underwent positive selection for CCR7 and left out terminally differentiated effector memory CD45RA+ cells. Using immunoSEQ multiplex PCR, the repertoire was profiled, and TCRdb retains in-frame clones only, with some absent. The table has some 1,900,000 clones, about 95% seen once. Material: naive CD8+ T cells sorted from blood. Receptors were obtained from a man between 18 and 29 years old in good health.

The V and J genes are TRBV5-5 and TRBJ2-3, with D possibly matching TRBD2 (6 bases). Germline-derived CDR1 and CDR2 are SGHKS and YYEKEE (reference sequence). CDR3 size: 15 residues. V dropped 0 bases and J dropped 5 bases, with 13 bases sitting between them. CDR3: CASSLAPGEGDTQYF. The CDR3 nucleotides are TGTGCCAGCAGCTTGGCCCCGGGAGAGGGAGATACGCAGTATTTT.

The genes are TRBV4-3 and TRBJ2-3; possibly TRBD1 or TRBD2 for D (5 bases each). Trimming cost V 0 bases and J 2 bases, with 15 bases left between them. CDR1 and CDR2 (germline): LGHNA, YSLEER. The length of the CDR3 is 17 residues. CDR3 loop: CASSQDWSSGTTDTQYF. CDR3 DNA sequence: TGCGCCAGCAGCCAAGATTGGTCTAGTGGGACCACAGATACGCAGTATTTT.

On this clone: The sample holds other DNA sequences that translate to the same CDR3. The CDR3 DNA sequence: TGTGCCAGTAGTACGGTCGGGGATACGCAGTATTTT. Its protein product is CASSTVGDTQYF. This sequence joins TRBV19 and TRBJ2-3; D uncertain. V lost 4 bases to trimming and J lost 6 bases, with 8 bases between them. The length of the CDR3 is 12 residues. Germline V gene sequence: CDR1 LNHDA, CDR2 SQIVND (reference sequence).

The chain links TRBV4-1 to TRBJ2-7, with 9 positions matching TRBD1. The CDR3 spans 14 residues. Germline lookup yields CDR1 MGHRA and CDR2 YSYEKL. The trim removed 1 base at V and 7 bases at J, leaving 5 bases unmatched. In nucleotides, the CDR3 is TGCGCCAGCAGCCAAGCACAGGACAGGGGAGAGCAGTACTTC. Encoded protein: CASSQAQDRGEQYF.

This sequence joins TRBV15 and TRBJ1-2; D not resolved. Germline values: CDR1 LNHNV, CDR2 YYDKDF (reference sequence). This CDR3 has 14 amino acids. V was pared by 0 bases and J by 2 bases, with 7 bases between. As DNA, the CDR3 is TGTGCCACCAGCAGAGAGCCAGACAACTATGGCTACACCTTC. It specifies CATSREPDNYGYTF.

This chain links TRBV10-1 with TRBJ2-1, with TRBD2 matching over 11 bases. Unmatched junction bases numbered 1, after V lost 0 bases and J lost 6 bases. CDR3 size: 15 residues. CDR1 is WNHNN, CDR2 SYGVQD, per germline (reference sequence). The CDR3 is CASSESGTSGNEQFF. The CDR3 DNA is TGCGCCAGCAGTGAGTCGGGGACTAGCGGCAATGAGCAGTTCTTC.

The chain employs TRBV18 and TRBJ2-5, with D possibly TRBD1 on 5 matching bases. The CDR3 contains 18 residues. Deletions cut 0 bases from V and 1 base from J, with 18 bases between. In germline, CDR1 is KGHSH, CDR2 LQKENI. Written as DNA, the CDR3 is TGTGCCAGCTCACCACCGCTACCCGACAGAGAGCTCCAAGAGACCCAGTACTTC. Translated: CASSPPLPDRELQETQYF.

This clone was detected only once. The rearrangement links TRBV9 to TRBJ1-6; D possibly corresponds to TRBD1 (5 bases). CDR1 and CDR2 (germline): SGDLS, YYNGEE. V lost 4 bases and J lost 11, with 16 bases in between. This CDR3 has 14 amino acids. Here the CDR3 reads CASSPGPQDPPLHF. The CDR3 region has the DNA TGTGCCAGCAGCCCGGGACCGCAGGATCCACCCCTCCACTTT.

The chain couples TRBV29-1 to TRBJ2-7; perhaps TRBD2 as D (6 bases). In germline, CDR1 is SQVTM, CDR2 ANQGSEA. The CDR3 covers 16 residues. V was clipped by 2 bases and J by 0 bases, with 17 bases between them. CDR3 DNA: TGCAGCGTTGAAACCTTGGGGGGTCGGTACTCCTACGAGCAGTACTTC. This sequence encodes CSVETLGGRYSYEQYF.

The chain uses TRBV5-5 and TRBJ2-7; TRBD1 matches at 9 bases. CDR1 is SGHKS, CDR2 YYEKEE, per germline (reference sequence). CDR3 length: 17 amino acids. V was pared by 6 bases and J by 2 bases, with 15 bases of the junction left unmatched. For the CDR3, the DNA is TGTGCCAGCAAAGAAGAAATCCGGGACAGGGCTACCTACGAGCAGTACTTC. It yields the protein CASKEEIRDRATYEQYF.

CDR3 sequence (DNA): TGTGCCAGCAGTTTTCGCCCGAGCACCGGGGAGCTGTTTTTT. Its translation: CASSFRPSTGELFF. The genes are TRBV28 and TRBJ2-2; the D is unclear. The germline V and J ends were trimmed by 3 bases and 4 bases, with 9 bases remaining between them. This CDR3 has 14 amino acids. Germline loops: CDR1 MDHEN, CDR2 SYDVKM.

Turning to this clone: Other DNA variants within this sample encode the same CDR3. This rearrangement joins TRBV30 to TRBJ2-1; D uncertain. Between the trimmed V and J ends, which lost 2 bases and 7 bases, there was a span of 3 bases. This CDR3 comprises 10 residues. Looked up from germline, CDR1 is GTSNPN and CDR2 is SVGIG (reference sequence). The CDR3 spells CAWSMNEQFF. In DNA, the CDR3 is TGTGCCTGGAGTATGAATGAGCAGTTCTTC. Supplemented by reference TRBV30 and TRBJ2-1, the full variable domain reads SQTIHQWPATLVQPVGSPLSLECTVEGTSNPNLYWYRQAAGRGLQLLFYSVGIGQISSEVPQNLSASRPQDRQFILSSKKLLLSDSGFYLCAWSMNEQFFGPGTRLTVL.

The rearrangement uses TRBV10-2 and TRBJ1-3; possible D gene TRBD1, 5 bases. Germline V CDR1 and CDR2: WSHSY, SAAADI. Trimming took off 0 bases at V and 2 bases at J, with 14 bases between the two ends. The CDR3 contains 17 residues. The CDR3 DNA reads TGCGCCAGCAGTGAGTCGACGGTACGGGGGACTGGAAACACCATATATTTT. Translation gives CASSESTVRGTGNTIYF.

Worth noting for this clone: Different DNA sequences within this sample yield the same CDR3. The V gene is TRBV7-6, the J gene TRBJ2-7, with unresolved D. Per the germline V gene, CDR1 is SGHVS and CDR2 is FNYEAQ. Trimming stripped 2 bases from V and 2 bases from J, with 7 bases between. The CDR3 is 13 residues long. The CDR3 DNA reads as TGTGCCAGCAGCTTACCGGGCGCCTACGAGCAGTACTTC. The encoded protein is CASSLPGAYEQYF.

This clone occurred once. The rearrangement joins TRBV9 to TRBJ2-5; D ambiguous. Germline-derived CDR1 and CDR2 are SGDLS and YYNGEE. The CDR3 sequence is 12 residues long. The V gene lost 3 bases and the J gene lost 5 bases, with 8 bases spanning the gap. In DNA, the CDR3 is TGTGCCAGCAGCGACTTATTGGAGACCCAGTACTTC. Its protein is CASSDLLETQYF. The full variable domain, in which reference TRBV9 and TRBJ2-5 provide the parts outside the CDR3, is DSGVTQTPKHLITATGQRVTLRCSPRSGDLSVYWYQQSLDQGLQFLIQYYNGEERAKGNILERFSAQQFPDLHSELNLSSLELGDSALYFCASSDLLETQYFGPGTRLLVL.